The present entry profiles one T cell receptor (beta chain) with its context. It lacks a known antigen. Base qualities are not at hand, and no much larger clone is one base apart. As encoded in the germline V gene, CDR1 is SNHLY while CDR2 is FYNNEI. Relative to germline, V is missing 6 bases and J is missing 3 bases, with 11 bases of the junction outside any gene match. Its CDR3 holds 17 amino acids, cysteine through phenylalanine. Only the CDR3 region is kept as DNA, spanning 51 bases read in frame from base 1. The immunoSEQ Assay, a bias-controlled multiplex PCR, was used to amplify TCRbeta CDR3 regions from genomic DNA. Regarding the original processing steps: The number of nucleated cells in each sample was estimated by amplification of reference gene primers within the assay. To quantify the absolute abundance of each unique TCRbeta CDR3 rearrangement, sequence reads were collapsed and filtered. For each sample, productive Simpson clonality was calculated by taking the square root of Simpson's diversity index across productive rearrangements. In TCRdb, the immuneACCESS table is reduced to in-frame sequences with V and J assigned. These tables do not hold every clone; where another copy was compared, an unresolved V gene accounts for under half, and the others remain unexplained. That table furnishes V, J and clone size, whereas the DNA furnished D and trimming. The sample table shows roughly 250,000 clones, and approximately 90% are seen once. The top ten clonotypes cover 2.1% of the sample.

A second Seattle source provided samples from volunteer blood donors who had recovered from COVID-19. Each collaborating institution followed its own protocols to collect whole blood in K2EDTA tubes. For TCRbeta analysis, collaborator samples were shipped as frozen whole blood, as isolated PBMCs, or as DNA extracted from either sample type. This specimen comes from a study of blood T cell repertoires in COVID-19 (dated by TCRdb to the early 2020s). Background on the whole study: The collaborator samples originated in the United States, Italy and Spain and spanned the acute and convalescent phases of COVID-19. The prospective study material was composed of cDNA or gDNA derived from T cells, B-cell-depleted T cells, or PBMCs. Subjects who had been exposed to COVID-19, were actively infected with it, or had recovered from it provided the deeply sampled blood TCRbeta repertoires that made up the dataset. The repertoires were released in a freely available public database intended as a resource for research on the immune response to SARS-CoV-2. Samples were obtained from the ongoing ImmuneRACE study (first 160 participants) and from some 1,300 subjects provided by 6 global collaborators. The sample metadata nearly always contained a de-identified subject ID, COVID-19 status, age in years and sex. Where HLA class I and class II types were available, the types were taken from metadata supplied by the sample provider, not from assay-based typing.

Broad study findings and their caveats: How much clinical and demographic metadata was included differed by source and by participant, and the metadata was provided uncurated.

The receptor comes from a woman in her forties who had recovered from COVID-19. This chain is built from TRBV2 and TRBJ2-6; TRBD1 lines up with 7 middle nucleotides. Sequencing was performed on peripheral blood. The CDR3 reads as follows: CASSPSPDRVGANVLTF. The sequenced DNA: TGTGCCAGCAGCCCATCCCCTGACAGGGTTGGGGCCAACGTCCTGACTTTC.